Presented here are 3 T cell receptor beta chains from one specimen sequenced in a study of T cells in Graves' hyperthyroidism and ophthalmopathy. Amplification of TCR beta CDR3 regions was performed using RNA transcripts as template. The TCR CDR3 first-round RT-PCR relied on the HTBI primer set. TCRdb used MiXCR to reprocess the multiplex PCR reads, holding one entry per CDR3 protein. The sample holds 550,000 to 850,000 distinct CDR3 sequences, about 19% seen once. The source material was blood. Every receptor here comes from a woman between 45 and 60 years old with Graves' hyperthyroidism that later progressed to Graves' ophthalmopathy.

This clonotype was observed at least ten times. The rearrangement links TRBV14 to TRBJ2-7; D may be TRBD1 (6 bases). The CDR3 is 12 amino acids. The V end was cut by 3 bases, the J end by 3 bases, with 6 bases between. Germline V gives CDR1 SGHDN, CDR2 FVKESK. CDR3 residues: CASSQDSYEQYF. CDR3 in DNA: TGTGCCAGCAGCCAGGACAGCTACGAGCAGTACTTC.

V usage is TRBV15 and J usage is TRBJ2-1, with 9 bases lining up with TRBD1. Per the germline V gene, CDR1 is LNHNV and CDR2 is YYDKDF (reference sequence). After removal of 5 bases from V and 4 bases from J, the junction contained 6 bases not matched to a gene. The CDR3 extends over 15 amino acids. CDR3 bases: TGTGCCACCAGCGGGGGACAGGGCTCTTACAATGAGCAGTTCTTC. Protein: CATSGGQGSYNEQFF.

This clonotype has only a few counts. V gene TRBV29-1 combines with J gene TRBJ2-6; TRBD1 might be the D (5 bases). The CDR3 extends over 13 amino acids. CDR1 and CDR2 from the germline V gene are SQVTM and ANQGSEA. The V end lost 5 bases, the J end lost 1 base, and 6 bases lay between the germline ends. CDR3 residues: CSVRTSGANVLTF. In DNA form, the CDR3 reads TGCAGCGTTCGGACATCTGGGGCCAACGTCCTGACTTTC.